Each of the 8 T cell receptor beta chains below was sequenced from the same sample in a study of PD-1 blockade in classical Hodgkin lymphoma. Clones were sequenced by immunoSEQ multiplex PCR, and TCRdb holds only the in-frame ones, with some missing. The data contain approximately 65,000 clones, approximately 90% of them singletons. As for time point: cycle 4 day 1 (C4D1), after six to seven weeks of nivolumab. Relapse after autologous stem cell transplantation occurred in every patient, and brentuximab vedotin exposure varied. The input for sequencing was peripheral blood mononuclear cells (PBMCs), taken before the fourth cycle of nivolumab. The receptors originated from a human donor with classical Hodgkin lymphoma.

This clone was seen once. The rearrangement joins TRBV5-1 to TRBJ2-3; D might be TRBD2 (7 bases). CDR3 length: 12 residues. Trimming removed 6 bases from V and 6 bases from J, with 11 bases in between. Germline V gene data show CDR1 as SGHRS and CDR2 as YFSETQ. In DNA form, the CDR3 reads TGCGCCAGCAAGGGGGGGCGGGATACGCAGTATTTT. Amino acid sequence: CASKGGRDTQYF.

The V call is TRBV5-6, the J call TRBJ1-2; weak D call: TRBD1 (6 bases). Deletions cut 4 bases from V and 8 bases from J, with 21 bases between. Germline V lookup: CDR1 SGHDT, CDR2 YYEEEE. The CDR3 extends over 15 amino acids. Written as DNA, the CDR3 is TGTGCCAGCAGCCCGAAAACTAGGGGGGCGAGCGGCTACACCTTC. This sequence encodes CASSPKTRGASGYTF.

V and J are TRBV7-8 and TRBJ2-3; 9 positions match TRBD2. Germline CDR1 and CDR2: SGHVS and FQNEAQ. The CDR3 is 16 residues long. Losses at the gene ends were 4 bases for V and 4 bases for J; bases not matched to a gene: 9. The CDR3 sequence is CASSSLAGGPSDTQYF. CDR3 in DNA: TGTGCCAGCAGCTCCCTTGCGGGAGGGCCCTCAGATACGCAGTATTTT.

This chain connects TRBV18 to TRBJ2-7; D might be TRBD2 (7 bases). The V gene's germline CDR1 is KGHSH and CDR2 LQKENI. Trimming took 2 bases from V and 6 from J, leaving 11 bases between them. The CDR3 consists of 13 residues. The CDR3 region is CASSPGGGVEQYF. The CDR3 nucleotides read TGTGCCAGCTCACCAGGGGGGGGCGTCGAGCAGTACTTC.

The V and J genes are TRBV10-3 and TRBJ2-2, with unresolved D. Germline CDR1 and CDR2: ENHRY and SYGVKD. Trimming shortened V by 6 bases and J by 5 bases, and 7 bases separated the two germline ends. The CDR3 sequence is 12 residues long. The CDR3 sequence is CAIRQTTGELFF. The CDR3 DNA sequence: TGTGCCATCAGACAGACGACCGGGGAGCTGTTTTTT.

The chain joins TRBV28 to TRBJ2-7, with D possibly matching TRBD2 (6 bases). The germline V gene has CDR1 MDHEN and CDR2 SYDVKM. The CDR3 length is 12 residues. Deletions cut 7 bases from V and 7 bases from J, with 14 bases between. Here the CDR3 DNA reads TGTGCCAGCAACGGAGGGCCGGGTGAGCAGTACTTC. Translated: CASNGGPGEQYF.

This rearrangement joins TRBV25-1 to TRBJ2-4; the D gene could be TRBD1 or TRBD2 (5 bases each). This CDR3 is built from 14 residues. The V end lost 1 base, the J end lost 8 bases, and 12 bases lay between the germline ends. Germline V CDR1 and CDR2: MGHDK, SYGVNS. This CDR3 reads CASSESVGTDIQYF. CDR3 DNA sequence: TGTGCCAGCAGTGAATCTGTAGGGACGGACATTCAGTACTTC.

The chain couples TRBV6-1 to TRBJ2-1; the match to TRBD1 covers 9 bases. Trimming took 8 bases from V and 6 from J; bases not matched to a gene: 8. The CDR3 spans 14 residues. Germline V gene lookup returns CDR1 MNHNS and CDR2 SASEGT. For the CDR3, the DNA is TGTGCCAGCTCTAGAGGGACAGGGACCAATGAGCAGTTCTTC. This sequence encodes CASSRGTGTNEQFF.